The present entry profiles one TCR beta chain with its context. Its antigen is currently not known. The sample holds no much larger clone one base away, and base qualities are not on file. This sample was included in a study of human T cells and chemical hapten exposure (dated by TCRdb to about 2021). The study in broad terms: For sensitization, 2% DPC in acetone was applied to a roughly 2 cm by roughly 2 cm area of upper inner arm skin. In alopecia patients, the study followed how the peripheral blood TCR repertoire changed in vivo over primary and secondary sensitization to diphenylcyclopropenone (DPC), a hapten. Throughout the approximately 25-week study period, patients were also given weekly therapeutic DPC doses on the scalp. Patch testing on the upper back used Finn chambers containing 0.01% DPC, with scoring done after 6 days according to International Contact Dermatitis Research Group standards. Blood was sampled from patients pre-sensitization (week 0) and at 2, 6 and about 24 weeks after DPC sensitization. Libraries were combined into a pool for sequencing, and differences in TCR yield between samples came mainly from small differences in library volumes within the pool. Most of the patients in the cohort were female, and the cohort covered alopecia areata with under or over 50% scalp involvement, alopecia totalis and alopecia universalis. For TCR sequencing, blood came from approximately 29 alopecia patients at anywhere from one to four time points (pre-sensitization, 2, 6 and 24 weeks). The paper as a whole reports these results and caveats: Repeated subsampling changed both the strength of the expansion versus patch-test correlation and the threshold at which the correlation became significant. Because all patients had alopecia, a presumed autoimmune disease, the immune response of the patients might differ from that of healthy individuals. DPC sensitization did not change how many TCRs were above 1 in 1000 frequency, and no evidence was found of alterations in global repertoire structure. Significantly more large CDR3 similarity clusters were formed by expanded TCRs than by pre-sensitization or healthy control sets, consistent with antigen-driven responses. A positive correlation was found between the number of PT1 expanded TCRs and patch test score, with significance reached at thresholds 8, 16 and 32 but not 4.

The CDR3 goes from the cysteine to the phenylalanine over 21 residues. The DNA shown is the 63-base CDR3, in frame from base 1. The germline V gene provides CDR1 ENHRY and CDR2 SYGVKD. Unmatched junction bases come to 25, with V trimmed by 5 bases and J by 5 bases. The sample's time point label, in plain terms: patch test 3, about 24 weeks after DPC sensitization. The treatment or condition label for this specimen denotes: therapeutic diphenylcyclopropenone sensitization with weekly scalp DPC. At each patch-test visit, blood was drawn before the patch test was applied. Patients were eligible if aged 18 to 70, diagnosed with alopecia and judged suitable for DPC therapy, and pregnant patients were excluded. Total RNA was extracted from unfractionated whole blood collected in Tempus Blood RNA tubes. The library was obtained by RACE. For sequencing, a NextSeq 500 was employed. During library preparation, unique molecular identifiers were attached to individual cDNA molecules so that TCRs could be counted quantitatively and reproducibly. From each blood RNA sample, both TCR alpha and TCR beta chains were sequenced. The paper's data handling went like this. A median of roughly 99,000 TCRs per sample was observed, with a range of roughly 20,000 to 700,000. V, J and CDR3 annotation of the TCR reads was carried out using the Decombinator software suite. For the PS versus PT1 abundance plots, all samples were subsampled to the same number of TCRs (28,000). TCRs were defined as expanded if absent before sensitization and observed at least eight times at the 2-week time point. TCRdb's own reprocessing of the public reads used fastp at Q25 and MiXCR and kept productive beta chains. Each CDR3 protein appears once, grouped with its most common genes and DNA. Here the V and J calls rest on TCRdb's processing, not on the authors' analysis. For this sample there are 150,000 to 200,000 distinct CDR3 sequences; 24% appear just once. Over 2% of the sample is held by the ten biggest clonotypes.

The chain is assembled from TRBV10-3 and TRBJ1-4, with 8 bases matching TRBD1. This TCR derives from a middle-aged woman with alopecia areata. Some clones in this sample may be carry-over from other donors' samples. The specimen was whole blood, collected in connection with sensitization to the hapten diphenylcyclopropenone (DPC). This receptor carries the CDR3 CAISPTDRVKYPTLENEKLFF. The sequence in DNA is TGTGCCATCAGTCCCACGGACAGGGTTAAATATCCTACCCTCGAGAATGAAAAACTGTTTTTT.